These 13 T cell receptor beta chains originate from one sample sequenced in a study of T-cell memory formation after mild COVID-19 (dated by TCRdb to 2020 to 2022). Receptor amplification or capture employed 5' RACE. The sequencer listed for this sample is Illumina NovaSeq 6000. The raw public data were reprocessed by TCRdb itself: fastp quality trimming at Q25, MiXCR clonotype calling, in-frame beta chains only. Rows with a matching CDR3 protein are joined into one entry that keeps the most common DNA and genes. The sample yields under 250,000 distinct CDR3 sequences; 9.4% were counted once. The top ten constitute roughly a fifth of the sample. Source material: PBMCs or a T cell subset sorted from them (not recorded which). Source of these receptors: a man between 18 and 35 years old who had mild COVID-19 (a few samples of this study predate the infection). The sample titles of this study are shuffled in the database, so cell type and time point are left out; the donor was told from shared clones.

The chain employs TRBV4-2 and TRBJ2-3, with D perhaps matching TRBD2 (6 bases). This CDR3 comprises 17 residues. Per germline, CDR1 LGHNA and CDR2 YNFKEQ. V was shortened by 4 bases and J by 0 bases, with 17 bases between the two germline ends. The CDR3 DNA reads as TGTGCCAGCAGCCCCCACCACGGGCGGGGCAGCACAGATACGCAGTATTTT. It translates to CASSPHHGRGSTDTQYF.

This clonotype was seen more than once but under ten times. The V gene is TRBV5-1, the J gene TRBJ1-2, with D hard to call. Germline CDR1 is SGHRS and CDR2 is YFSETQ. V lost 6 bases and J 6 bases, leaving 18 bases between the germline ends. CDR3 length equals 14 residues. The CDR3 loop reads CASTPKSSEDGYTF. As DNA, the CDR3 is TGCGCCAGCACGCCAAAAAGTTCGGAGGATGGCTACACCTTC. Full variable domain (outside the CDR3, taken from reference TRBV5-1 and TRBJ1-2): KAGVTQTPRYLIKTRGQQVTLSCSPISGHRSVSWYQQTPGQGLQFLFEYFSETQRNKGNFPGRFSGRQFSNSRSEMNVSTLELGDSALYLCASTPKSSEDGYTFGSGTRLTVV.

The chain has TRBV12-3 or TRBV12-4 and TRBJ2-1; 9 nucleotides match TRBD2. After removal of 5 bases from V and 14 bases from J, the junction contained 10 bases not matched to a gene. The CDR3 runs to 13 residues. The CDR3 region is CASSPQGLAQKFF. The DNA for the CDR3 is TGTGCCAGCAGTCCCCAAGGACTAGCGCAAAAGTTCTTC.

A few counts support this clonotype. This chain links TRBV6-5 with TRBJ2-5, with TRBD2 as a possible D gene (6 bases). This CDR3 spans 13 amino acids. Trimming removed 6 bases at V and 1 base at J, with 9 bases between. Germline V gene lookup returns CDR1 MNHEY and CDR2 SVGAGI. CDR3 nucleotide sequence: TGTGCCAGCAGGGCTAGCGCCCAAGAGACCCAGTACTTC. Its translation: CASRASAQETQYF.

The chain couples TRBV20-1 to TRBJ2-1; TRBD2 is a possible D gene (7 bases). Trimming cost V 4 bases and J 2 bases, with 12 bases left between them. CDR3 length equals 14 residues. Germline V gene data show CDR1 as DFQATT and CDR2 as SNEGSKA (reference sequence). CDR3 residues: CSANSGGPYNEQFF. The CDR3 DNA sequence: TGCAGTGCTAACTCGGGGGGCCCCTACAATGAGCAGTTCTTC.

This clonotype came up a few times. The rearrangement links TRBV28 to TRBJ2-2; D gene uncertain. The CDR3 has 13 residues. V was trimmed by 6 bases and J by 0 bases, leaving 5 bases between them. Germline CDR1 MDHEN, CDR2 SYDVKM. CDR3 residues: CASRTSNTGELFF. The CDR3 DNA follows: TGTGCCAGCAGGACATCGAACACCGGGGAGCTGTTTTTT.

The chain employs TRBV30 and TRBJ1-4; D is ambiguous. The CDR3 loop spans 13 amino acids. From germline, CDR1 is GTSNPN and CDR2 SVGIG (reference sequence). V lost 5 bases and J lost 2, with 9 bases in between. The DNA for the CDR3 is TGTGCCTGGTCAGGAGGTACTAATGAAAAACTGTTTTTT. Protein product: CAWSGGTNEKLFF.

The chain employs TRBV18 and TRBJ2-3; 12 bases are a match to TRBD1. This CDR3 has 18 amino acids. Germline V CDR1 and CDR2: KGHSH, LQKENI. V lost 2 bases and J lost 4; bases outside the gene matches: 10. CDR3 in amino acids: CASSPARGTGGVADTQYF. The DNA of the CDR3 is TGTGCCAGCTCACCAGCCCGCGGGACAGGGGGCGTCGCAGATACGCAGTATTTT.

Concerning this clonotype: One end of the junction is discordant with germline, which a read error may explain. The chain couples TRBV7-8 to TRBJ1-5; no clear D gene. Germline V CDR1 and CDR2: SGHVS, FQNEAQ. The CDR3 has 15 amino acids. CDR3 sequence reads: CAGSSTGGPVQPQHF. CDR3 bases: TGTGCCGGCAGCTCTACCGGAGGCCCGGTCCAGCCCCAGCATTTT.

In its sample, this clonotype was seen a few times. The genes are TRBV6-6 and TRBJ2-7; D is perhaps TRBD1 (6 bases). Germline V CDR1 and CDR2: MNHNY, SVGAGI (reference sequence). This CDR3 contains 13 residues. Deletions cut 6 bases from V and 2 bases from J, with 11 bases between. DNA for the CDR3: TGTGCCAGCAGAGCCACAGGGACCTACGAGCAGTACGTC. Translated: CASRATGTYEQYV.

The rearrangement joins TRBV4-2 to TRBJ1-4; the D gene is possibly TRBD1 (6 bases). The length of the CDR3 is 16 residues. From germline, CDR1 is LGHNA and CDR2 YNFKEQ. The V and J ends lost 4 bases and 6 bases respectively, with 18 bases between them. In nucleotides, the CDR3 is TGTGCCAGCAGCCCCCGATGGGGGCTCGGGTATGAAAAACTGTTTTTT. Its translation is CASSPRWGLGYEKLFF.

This clonotype was counted between two and nine times. V is TRBV16 and J is TRBJ2-7; D gene uncertain. The CDR3 loop spans 17 amino acids. Looked up from germline, CDR1 is KGHSY and CDR2 is FQNENV. V lost 2 bases, J lost 0 bases, and 17 bases lay in between. The CDR3 region has the DNA TGTGCCAGCAGCCAAGGAAGCAGCTTCTTTTCCTCCTACGAGCAGTACTTC. The encoded protein is CASSQGSSFFSSYEQYF.

This chain links TRBV3-1 with TRBJ2-3, with a tentative D call TRBD2 (6 bases). Trimming took 1 base from V and 4 from J, leaving 15 bases between them. The CDR3 covers 16 residues. Germline V CDR1 and CDR2: LGHDT, YNNKEL (reference sequence). The CDR3 sequence is CASSQALVASADTQYF. The DNA of the CDR3 is TGTGCCAGCAGCCAAGCACTGGTAGCTAGCGCAGATACGCAGTATTTT.